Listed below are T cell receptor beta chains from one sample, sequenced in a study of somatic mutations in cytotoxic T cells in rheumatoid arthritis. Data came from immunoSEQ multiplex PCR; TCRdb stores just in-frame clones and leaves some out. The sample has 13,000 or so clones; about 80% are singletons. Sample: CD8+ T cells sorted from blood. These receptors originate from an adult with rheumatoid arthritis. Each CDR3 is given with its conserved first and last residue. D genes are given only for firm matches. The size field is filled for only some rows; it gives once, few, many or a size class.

TGTGCCAGCAGCGTATGGAGGCGGAGCGGGGGGGCCAAAGATGAGCAGTTCTTC,CASSVWRRSGGAKDEQFF,NA,TRBD2,TRBV7-6,TRBJ2-1
TGCGCCAGCAGCTTGTTGGGGATCTCCTATAATTCACCCCTCCACTTT,CASSLLGISYNSPLHF,NA,NA,TRBV5-1,TRBJ1-6
TGTGCCAGTAGTAGCGGGACAGGGGTCTACGAGCAGTACTTC,CASSSGTGVYEQYF,NA,TRBD1,TRBV19,TRBJ2-7
TGCAGCGTACCCTGGGTCAGCCGAGAAATATTTTTGGGCTACACCTTC,CSVPWVSREIFLGYTF,NA,NA,TRBV29-1,TRBJ1-2
TGTGCCAGCCAGGTAGAGAGTGGGGCCCAGTACTTC,CASQVESGAQYF,NA,NA,TRBV5-6,TRBJ2-5
TGTGCCTGGAGTGCAGACTCCAGGGGCTATGGCTACACCTTC,CAWSADSRGYGYTF,NA,NA,TRBV30,TRBJ1-2
TGTGCTAGCAGCTTAGATTTTAAACAGGGACAACAAGAGACCCAGTACTTC,CASSLDFKQGQQETQYF,NA,NA,TRBV7-7,TRBJ2-5
TGTGCCAGCAGCTTGCAGGGGGGGAGAGGGCAAGATACGCAGTATTTT,CASSLQGGRGQDTQYF,NA,NA,TRBV7-3,TRBJ2-3
TGTGCCAGCAGCTTAGTAGTAACAGGGTCTCTCGGCGATGAGCAGTTCTTC,CASSLVVTGSLGDEQFF,NA,NA,TRBV7-9,TRBJ2-1
TGCGCCAGCAGCCTCGGACCGGGTAACACCGGGGAGCTGTTTTTT,CASSLGPGNTGELFF,NA,NA,TRBV4-1,TRBJ2-2
TGTGCCTGGAGTTCGGAGGGAGGGTACTACTATGGCTACACCTTC,CAWSSEGGYYYGYTF,NA,NA,TRBV30,TRBJ1-2
TGTGCCAGCACCTACGGACAGGAAAAACTGTTTTTT,CASTYGQEKLFF,NA,NA,TRBV6-1,TRBJ1-4
TGTGCCAGCTCCTGGGACAGGGGTTTTGTCGAGCAGTACTTC,CASSWDRGFVEQYF,NA,TRBD1,TRBV5-6,TRBJ2-7
TGCGCCAGCAGTGAGCGGCAGGGAGGCCGCGAGGGCACTGAAGCTTTCTTT,CASSERQGGREGTEAFF,NA,NA,TRBV10-1,TRBJ1-1
TGTGCCAGCAGTGGTACCGAGACCCAGTACTTC,CASSGTETQYF,NA,NA,TRBV28,TRBJ2-5
TGTGCCAGCAGTCAGCCCCAGCATTTT,CASSQPQHF,NA,NA,TRBV28,TRBJ1-5
TGTGCCAGCAGACTGGACGAGCAGTACTTC,CASRLDEQYF,few,NA,TRBV2,TRBJ2-7
TGTGCTAATTCGGAGAACACTGAAGCTTTCTTT,CANSENTEAFF,NA,NA,TRBV12-5,TRBJ1-1
TGTGCCAGCAGCCAAGCTTACCCCCTAGCGGGAGTGGCAAATGAGCAGTTCTTC,CASSQAYPLAGVANEQFF,NA,TRBD2,TRBV4-2,TRBJ2-1
TGTGCCAGCAGTTTACGTGGACAATTTAACTATGGCTACACCTTC,CASSLRGQFNYGYTF,NA,NA,TRBV6-6,TRBJ1-2
TGTGCCAGCAGCTTATTTAGCGGGGGGGCCAATGAGCAGTTCTTC,CASSLFSGGANEQFF,NA,TRBD2,TRBV7-3,TRBJ2-1
TGCGCCAGCAGTCATCGTGTGGCAGGCCCGAATCAGCCCCAGCATTTT,CASSHRVAGPNQPQHF,NA,NA,TRBV10-2,TRBJ1-5
TGTGCCAGCAGCTTAGAGGCGGGGAACACAGATACGCAGTATTTT,CASSLEAGNTDTQYF,NA,NA,TRBV7-8,TRBJ2-3
TGCGCCAGCAGCCAAGAAGGTTCTGGAAACACCATATATTTT,CASSQEGSGNTIYF,NA,NA,TRBV4-1,TRBJ1-3
TGTGCCAGCAGTTCTCAGATCCGGACGGCGAACACTGAAGCTTTCTTT,CASSSQIRTANTEAFF,once,NA,TRBV6-5,TRBJ1-1
TGTGCCAGCTCACCCGGGCAGTCAGACTCTGGGGCCAACGTCCTGACTTTC,CASSPGQSDSGANVLTF,NA,NA,TRBV18,TRBJ2-6
TGTGCCAGCAGCTCCCAAAGCCAGGGCGGCGGGGAGCTGTTTTTT,CASSSQSQGGGELFF,few,NA,TRBV7-3,TRBJ2-2
TGTGCCAGCAGTGAGGATAGCGGTGCCTCCTACAATGAGCAGTTCTTC,CASSEDSGASYNEQFF,once,NA,TRBV6-4,TRBJ2-1
TGTGCCAGCAGCAAACAGACAGGGCGGGCCTACGAGCAGTACTTC,CASSKQTGRAYEQYF,NA,TRBD1,TRBV6-5,TRBJ2-7
TGCGCCAGCAGCCAAGGGTCGAGCTCCTATAATTCACCCCTCCACTTT,CASSQGSSSYNSPLHF,NA,NA,TRBV4-3,TRBJ1-6
TGTGCCAGCAGCGTAGGCGGGGGTAACACCGGGGAGCTGTTTTTT,CASSVGGGNTGELFF,NA,TRBD2,TRBV9,TRBJ2-2
TGCGCCAGCAGCCAAGACAGGGGGCGAGAGACCCAGTACTTC,CASSQDRGRETQYF,NA,TRBD1,TRBV4-3,TRBJ2-5
TGTGCCAGCAGCCTCGTACACTCTGGGGCCAACGTCCTGACTTTC,CASSLVHSGANVLTF,NA,NA,TRBV14,TRBJ2-6
TGTGCCATCAGTGGCAGGGAGGATGAGCAGTTCTTC,CAISGREDEQFF,NA,NA,TRBV10-3,TRBJ2-1
TGTGCCTGGCACCGAATTTTGGGTATGGATGGCTACACCTTC,CAWHRILGMDGYTF,NA,NA,TRBV30,TRBJ1-2
TGCAGCGTCTTACGTCTGACAGGGGGCTATGGCTACACCTTC,CSVLRLTGGYGYTF,NA,TRBD1,TRBV29-1,TRBJ1-2
TGTGCCAGCAGCTTCGAGTTGACCGGGGAGCTGTTTTTT,CASSFELTGELFF,NA,NA,TRBV13,TRBJ2-2
TGTGCCAGCAGCCTCCGGGGGGACCCACAGGGGAAAGCTTTCTTT,CASSLRGDPQGKAFF,once,TRBD1,TRBV14,TRBJ1-1
TGTGCCAGCAGCGCTTTAGGCCCCACAGATACGCAGTATTTT,CASSALGPTDTQYF,NA,NA,TRBV11-2,TRBJ2-3
TGTGCCACCTACACAGATACGCAGTATTTT,CATYTDTQYF,NA,NA,TRBV2,TRBJ2-3
TGTGCCAGCAGCCCCAGCGGGAGGACCGGGGAGCTGTTTTTT,CASSPSGRTGELFF,medium-sized,TRBD2,TRBV7-6,TRBJ2-2
TGTGCCAGCAGGGATCTCGGGACAGGCTACTATCTGATGAACACTGAAGCTTTCTTT,CASRDLGTGYYLMNTEAFF,few,TRBD1,TRBV2,TRBJ1-1
TGTGCCAGCAGCTTAGAACAGGGTTCAACCAAAAACATTCAGTACTTC,CASSLEQGSTKNIQYF,NA,NA,TRBV7-9,TRBJ2-4
TGCGCCAGCAGCCAAGGAGCGCGGAGTAAGGGGAGAGTTACTGAAGCTTTCTTT,CASSQGARSKGRVTEAFF,NA,NA,TRBV4-1,TRBJ1-1
TGTGCCAGCAGCTCCCACCCCGTAGCTTTCTTT,CASSSHPVAFF,NA,NA,TRBV11-2,TRBJ1-1
TGCGCCAGCAGCCAAGGACAGGGTTCGTACAATGAGCAGTTCTTC,CASSQGQGSYNEQFF,NA,TRBD1,TRBV4-1,TRBJ2-1
TGTGCCAGCAGTGAAGCGGGGGTTTTATCCTACAATGAGCAGTTCTTC,CASSEAGVLSYNEQFF,NA,TRBD2,TRBV6-4,TRBJ2-1
TGTGCCAGCAGTTCCCAGGGAGGAGCAACTAATGAAAAACTGTTTTTT,CASSSQGGATNEKLFF,NA,NA,TRBV27,TRBJ1-4
TGTGCCAGCAGTGTCAACCTAGGGCTTAGCGGGCCCCTTCAAGAGACCCAGTACTTC,CASSVNLGLSGPLQETQYF,once,TRBD2,TRBV2,TRBJ2-5
TGTGCCAGCAGTCTTCAGGGACCCTACGAGCAGTACTTC,CASSLQGPYEQYF,once,NA,TRBV28,TRBJ2-7
TGTGCCAGCAGTTTAACTGGGGAGAAGACCCAGTACTTC,CASSLTGEKTQYF,NA,NA,TRBV27,TRBJ2-5
TGTGCCAGCTCACCACCAGGGGGCAATAATGAAAAACTGTTTTTT,CASSPPGGNNEKLFF,NA,TRBD1,TRBV18,TRBJ1-4
TGTGCCAGCAGCGATCGTGACACCGGGGAGCTGTTTTTT,CASSDRDTGELFF,few,NA,TRBV9,TRBJ2-2
TGTGCCACCAGCAGAGATAGGGGTGGTGGCTACACCTTC,CATSRDRGGGYTF,once,NA,TRBV15,TRBJ1-2
TGCGCCAGCAGCCCCCGCCCCGGTGGTGATTCACCCCTCCACTTT,CASSPRPGGDSPLHF,NA,NA,TRBV4-3,TRBJ1-6
TGTGCCAGCAGGGGACAGGGGGCTGGCAATCAGCCCCAGCATTTT,CASRGQGAGNQPQHF,NA,TRBD1,TRBV28,TRBJ1-5
TGTGCCAGCAGTTTACTTCCCCCGGGACAGGGGGTTCGTCAGCCCCAGCATTTT,CASSLLPPGQGVRQPQHF,NA,TRBD1,TRBV27,TRBJ1-5